These 12 T cell receptor beta chains came from one sample sequenced in a study of blood T cell repertoires in COVID-19. Here immunoSEQ multiplex PCR was the method, and the copy in TCRdb shows in-frame clones only, minus some. In the table there are about 300,000 clones, just over 85% of which are singletons. The sample comprised PBMCs or T cells enriched from blood (not recorded which). The origin of the receptors is a woman under 30 who had recovered from COVID-19.

The chain employs TRBV5-1 and TRBJ2-5; 12 bases are shared with TRBD1. Germline lookup yields CDR1 SGHRS and CDR2 YFSETQ. The CDR3 runs to 15 residues. V lost 3 bases and J lost 5; bases outside the gene matches: 5. Here the CDR3 DNA reads TGCGCCAGCAGCTCGGGACAGGGGGCGAGTGAGACCCAGTACTTC. Protein sequence: CASSSGQGASETQYF.

This chain connects TRBV28 to TRBJ1-4, with D tentatively TRBD1 (5 bases). Between the trimmed V and J ends, which lost 8 bases and 0 bases, there was a span of 13 bases. The CDR3 covers 15 residues. Germline values: CDR1 MDHEN, CDR2 SYDVKM. DNA for the CDR3: TGTGCCAGCGTCAGGGCGGATGCAACTAATGAAAAACTGTTTTTT. This codes for CASVRADATNEKLFF.

This clone occurred a few times. This chain uses TRBV6-5 with TRBJ1-2, with D tentatively TRBD1 (5 bases). The CDR3 runs to 15 residues. Trimming shortened V by 2 bases and J by 1 base, and 11 bases separated the two germline ends. CDR1 and CDR2 (germline): MNHEY, SVGAGI. The CDR3 nucleotides are TGTGCCAGCAGTTACAACGGGGGGTTTAACTATGGCTACACCTTC. Protein sequence: CASSYNGGFNYGYTF.

This clone was observed a few times. Compared with germline, one end of the junction differs, possibly owing to a read error. Other DNA sequences in the sample encode the same CDR3. CDR3 coding DNA: TGTGCCAGCAGTTTAGAGAGCTACGAGCAGTACTTC. Residues: CASSLESYEQYF. The chain employs TRBV7-9 and TRBJ2-7; D gene unclear. This CDR3 contains 12 residues. Germline V gene lookup returns CDR1 SEHNR and CDR2 FQNEAQ (reference sequence).

The chain uses TRBV7-8 and TRBJ2-6; D might be TRBD2 (6 bases). CDR1 and CDR2 (germline): SGHVS, FQNEAQ. The ends were cut back, 4 bases at V and 1 base at J, with 8 bases in the middle. The CDR3 length is 15 residues. The CDR3 loop is CASSWRGSGANVLTF. Written as DNA, the CDR3 is TGTGCCAGCAGCTGGAGGGGATCTGGGGCCAACGTCCTGACTTTC.

V is TRBV6-4 and J is TRBJ1-1; 8 bases are a match to TRBD1. V shed 3 bases, J shed 6 bases, and the junction held 6 bases outside the gene matches. This CDR3 contains 14 residues. Germline CDR1 is MRHNA and CDR2 is SNTAGT. The CDR3 region is CASSENEQGAEAFF. In DNA, the CDR3 is TGTGCCAGCAGTGAAAATGAACAGGGGGCTGAAGCTTTCTTT.

A remark on this clone: At one end the junction does not follow the germline gene, possibly because of a read error. This chain joins TRBV7-3 and TRBJ2-5; TRBD2 aligns across 11 bases. Looked up from germline, CDR1 is SGHTA and CDR2 is FQGTGA. This CDR3 region has 16 residues. The CDR3 loop reads CASSLTGTSGQDTQYF. DNA for the CDR3: TGTGCCAGCAGCTTGACCGGGACTAGCGGCCAAGATACCCAGTACTTC. Using reference TRBV7-3 and TRBJ2-5 for the parts outside the CDR3, the full variable domain is GAGVSQTPSNKVTEKGKYVELRCDPISGHTALYWYRQSLGQGPEFLIYFQGTGAADDSGLPNDRFFAVRPEGSVSTLKIQRTERGDSAVYLCASSLTGTSGQDTQYFGPGTRLLVL.

The genes are TRBV28 and TRBJ2-7; 8 bases align to TRBD1. CDR1 and CDR2 from the germline V gene are MDHEN and SYDVKM. V shed 1 base and J 6 bases; nucleotides not matched to a gene: 11. The CDR3 covers 16 residues. CDR3 DNA sequence: TGTGCCAGCAGTTTATCTGACAGGGGCTTTGGGGGCGAGCAGTACTTC. This sequence encodes CASSLSDRGFGGEQYF.

The V gene is TRBV2, the J gene TRBJ1-1, with TRBD1 as a possible D gene (5 bases). Trimming took 6 bases from V and 4 from J, leaving 15 bases between them. The CDR3 is 14 amino acids. In germline, CDR1 is SNHLY, CDR2 FYNNEI. This CDR3 is CASRSTEVRTEAFF. Here the CDR3 DNA reads TGTGCCAGCAGATCGACAGAGGTGCGCACTGAAGCTTTCTTT. Complete variable domain (other parts from reference TRBV2 and TRBJ1-1): EPEVTQTPSHQVTQMGQEVILRCVPISNHLYFYWYRQILGQKVEFLVSFYNNEISEKSEIFDDQFSVERPDGSNFTLKIRSTKLEDSAMYFCASRSTEVRTEAFFGQGTRLTVV.

The chain carries TRBV29-1 and TRBJ1-2, with D unresolved. This CDR3 contains 11 residues. The ends were cut back, 6 bases at V and 2 bases at J, with 7 bases in the middle. Germline CDR1 and CDR2: SQVTM and ANQGSEA. The CDR3 spells CSVEGNYGYTF. CDR3 nucleotides: TGCAGCGTGGAGGGCAACTATGGCTACACCTTC.

The rearrangement joins TRBV7-2 to TRBJ1-6, with a weak D call TRBD1 (5 bases). The CDR3 runs 13 residues. CDR1 and CDR2 from the germline V gene are SGHTA and FQGNSA. Trimming took 4 bases from V and 13 from J, leaving 14 bases between them. CDR3 loop: CASSSRAGNPLHF. CDR3 nucleotides: TGTGCCAGCAGCTCTCGCGCAGGGAACCCCCTCCACTTT.

The chain links TRBV5-1 to TRBJ2-1, with 7 bases matching TRBD2. From germline, CDR1 is SGHRS and CDR2 YFSETQ. J lost 9 bases, V lost 3 bases, and 6 bases had no gene match. The CDR3 is 13 amino acids. This CDR3 is CASSWEGGSEQFF. The CDR3 DNA follows: TGCGCCAGCAGCTGGGAGGGAGGGAGTGAGCAGTTCTTC.